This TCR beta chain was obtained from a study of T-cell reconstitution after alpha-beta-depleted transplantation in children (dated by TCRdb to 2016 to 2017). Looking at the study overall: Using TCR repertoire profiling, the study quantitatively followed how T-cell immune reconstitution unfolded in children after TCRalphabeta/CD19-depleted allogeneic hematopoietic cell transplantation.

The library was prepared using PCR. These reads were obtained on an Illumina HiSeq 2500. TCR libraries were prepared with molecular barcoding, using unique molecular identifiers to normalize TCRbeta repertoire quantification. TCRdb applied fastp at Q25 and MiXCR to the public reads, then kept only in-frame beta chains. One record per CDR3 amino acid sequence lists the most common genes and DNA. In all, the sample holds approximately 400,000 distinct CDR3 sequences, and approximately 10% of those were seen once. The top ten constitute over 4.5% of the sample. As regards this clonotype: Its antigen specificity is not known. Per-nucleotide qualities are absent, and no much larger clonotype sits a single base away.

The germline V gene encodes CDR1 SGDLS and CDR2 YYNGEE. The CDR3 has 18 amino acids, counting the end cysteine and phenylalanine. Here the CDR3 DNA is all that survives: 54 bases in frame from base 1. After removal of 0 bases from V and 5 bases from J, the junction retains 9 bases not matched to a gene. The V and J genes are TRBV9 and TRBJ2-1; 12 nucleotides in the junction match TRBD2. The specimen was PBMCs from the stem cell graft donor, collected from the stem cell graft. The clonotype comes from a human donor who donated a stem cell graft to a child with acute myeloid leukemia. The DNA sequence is TGTGCCAGCAGCGTAGAGGGAACCGGGACTAGCGGGCACAATGAGCAGTTCTTC. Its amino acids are CASSVEGTGTSGHNEQFF.